The source of this TCR beta chain is a study of long-term antiretroviral therapy in people with HIV. At minimum, one pre-ART and two post-ART PBMC samples were obtained from each donor. HIV-positive participants all received treatment in the United States. An immunoSEQ assay, version v3.0, was performed at survey level. Data came from immunoSEQ multiplex PCR; TCRdb stores just in-frame clones and leaves some out. The sample comprises about 20,000 clones, around 87% of which are singletons, and approximately 9.1% rests with the top ten. The sequenced sample was unsorted PBMCs, obtained 4.2 years after starting antiretroviral therapy. This clonotype was sampled from a man aged 45-65 years with HIV.

The CDR3 sequence: CSVEMRGAGDTQYF. CDR3 in DNA: TGCAGCGTTGAAATGAGGGGCGCAGGAGATACGCAGTATTTT. This sequence joins TRBV29-1 and TRBJ2-3, with D tentatively TRBD1 or TRBD2 (5 bases each). CDR3 size: 14 residues. Germline lookup yields CDR1 SQVTM and CDR2 ANQGSEA. V was clipped by 2 bases and J by 5 bases, with 14 bases between them.